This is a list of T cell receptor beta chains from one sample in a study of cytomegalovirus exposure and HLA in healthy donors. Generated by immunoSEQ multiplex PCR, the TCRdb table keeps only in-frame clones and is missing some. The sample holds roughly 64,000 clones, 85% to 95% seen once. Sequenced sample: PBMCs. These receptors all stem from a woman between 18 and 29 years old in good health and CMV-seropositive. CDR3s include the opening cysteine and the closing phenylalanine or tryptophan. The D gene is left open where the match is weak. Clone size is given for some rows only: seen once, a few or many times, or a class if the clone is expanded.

CDR3aa: CASSLDRGAGTEAFF; CDR3nt: TGCGCCAGCAGCTTGGATAGGGGCGCTGGCACTGAAGCTTTCTTT; d_gene: NA; j_gene: TRBJ1-1; abundance: NA; v_gene: TRBV5-1; len: 15
CDR3aa: CASGGQGAVGGYTF; CDR3nt: TGTGCCAGCGGTGGACAGGGGGCGGTGGGTGGCTACACCTTC; d_gene: TRBD1; j_gene: TRBJ1-2; abundance: NA; v_gene: TRBV27; len: 14
CDR3aa: CATGQGDYEQYF; CDR3nt: TGTGCCACCGGACAGGGGGATTACGAGCAGTACTTC; d_gene: TRBD1; j_gene: TRBJ2-7; abundance: NA; v_gene: TRBV10-3; len: 12
CDR3aa: CASSPTGAANEKLFF; CDR3nt: TGTGCCAGCAGTCCTACAGGGGCGGCTAATGAAAAACTGTTTTTT; d_gene: TRBD1; j_gene: TRBJ1-4; abundance: NA; v_gene: TRBV28; len: 15
CDR3aa: CASSSRQGTHEQYF; CDR3nt: TGTGCCAGCAGTTCAAGACAGGGGACCCACGAGCAGTACTTC; d_gene: TRBD1; j_gene: TRBJ2-7; abundance: NA; v_gene: TRBV6-5; len: 14
CDR3aa: CASSNQGLSFTF; CDR3nt: TGTGCCAGCAGCAACCAGGGTCTCAGCTTCACCTTC; d_gene: NA; j_gene: TRBJ1-2; abundance: NA; v_gene: TRBV25-1; len: 12
CDR3aa: CASSQSGYEQYF; CDR3nt: TGTGCCAGCAGCCAATCGGGCTACGAGCAGTATTTC; d_gene: NA; j_gene: TRBJ2-7; abundance: NA; v_gene: TRBV16; len: 12
CDR3aa: CASSSVIGVEQYF; CDR3nt: TGTGCCAGCAGTTCCGTGATTGGAGTCGAGCAGTACTTC; d_gene: NA; j_gene: TRBJ2-7; abundance: NA; v_gene: TRBV27; len: 13
CDR3aa: CASSLTGESYEQYF; CDR3nt: TGTGCCAGCAGCCTGACAGGGGAGTCCTACGAGCAGTACTTC; d_gene: TRBD1; j_gene: TRBJ2-7; abundance: NA; v_gene: TRBV6-5; len: 14
CDR3aa: CASSLQGKAAVGYGYTF; CDR3nt: TGCGCCAGCAGCTTGCAGGGGAAAGCCGCGGTGGGCTATGGCTACACCTTC; d_gene: NA; j_gene: TRBJ1-2; abundance: NA; v_gene: TRBV5-1; len: 17
CDR3aa: CASSPAGGIYNEQFF; CDR3nt: TGTGCCAGCAGCCCAGCTGGGGGGATTTACAATGAGCAGTTCTTC; d_gene: NA; j_gene: TRBJ2-1; abundance: NA; v_gene: TRBV7-3; len: 15
CDR3aa: CAISPSGTETQYF; CDR3nt: TGTGCCATCAGCCCTAGCGGGACAGAGACCCAGTACTTC; d_gene: TRBD2; j_gene: TRBJ2-5; abundance: once; v_gene: TRBV10-3; len: 13
CDR3aa: CASSLVLGSGNEQFF; CDR3nt: TGTGCCAGCAGCTTGGTTCTAGGTTCAGGGAATGAGCAGTTCTTC; d_gene: NA; j_gene: TRBJ2-1; abundance: NA; v_gene: TRBV7-8; len: 15
CDR3aa: CASSQVRGRLSGELFF; CDR3nt: TGTGCCAGCAGCCAAGTTCGCGGGAGACTCTCCGGGGAGCTGTTTTTT; d_gene: TRBD2; j_gene: TRBJ2-2; abundance: NA; v_gene: TRBV14; len: 16
CDR3aa: CASSDISEKLFF; CDR3nt: TGTGCCAGCAGTGATATCTCTGAAAAACTGTTTTTT; d_gene: NA; j_gene: TRBJ1-4; abundance: NA; v_gene: TRBV6-1; len: 12
CDR3aa: CASSLAPRTSWGDEQFF; CDR3nt: TGTGCCAGCAGCTTAGCCCCAAGGACTAGCTGGGGAGATGAGCAGTTCTTC; d_gene: TRBD2; j_gene: TRBJ2-1; abundance: NA; v_gene: TRBV11-1; len: 17
CDR3aa: CASSRLRTGEEETQYF; CDR3nt: TGTGCCAGTAGTCGATTAAGGACAGGGGAAGAAGAGACCCAGTACTTC; d_gene: TRBD1; j_gene: TRBJ2-5; abundance: NA; v_gene: TRBV19; len: 16
CDR3aa: CASSLSGRYEKLFF; CDR3nt: TGTGCCAGCAGCTTATCAGGGAGGTACGAAAAACTGTTTTTT; d_gene: NA; j_gene: TRBJ1-4; abundance: once; v_gene: TRBV7-9; len: 14
CDR3aa: CASSLTKKAGENPGELFF; CDR3nt: TGCGCCAGCAGCTTAACGAAAAAGGCAGGGGAAAATCCTGGGGAGCTGTTTTTT; d_gene: NA; j_gene: TRBJ2-2; abundance: NA; v_gene: TRBV5-1; len: 18
CDR3aa: CASSQTSGETQYF; CDR3nt: TGTGCCAGTAGTCAAACTAGCGGAGAGACCCAGTACTTC; d_gene: TRBD2; j_gene: TRBJ2-5; abundance: NA; v_gene: TRBV19; len: 13
CDR3aa: CASSVSYGGSTDTQYF; CDR3nt: TGTGCCAGCAGTGTTTCTTACGGGGGAAGCACAGATACGCAGTATTTT; d_gene: NA; j_gene: TRBJ2-3; abundance: NA; v_gene: TRBV2; len: 16
CDR3aa: CASSLLIQGPYAPYEQYF; CDR3nt: TGTGCCAGCAGTCTCCTGATACAGGGACCATATGCACCCTACGAGCAGTACTTC; d_gene: NA; j_gene: TRBJ2-7; abundance: few; v_gene: TRBV28; len: 18
CDR3aa: CASSQGPGGDYNEQFF; CDR3nt: TGTGCCAGCAGCCAAGGACCGGGAGGGGATTACAATGAGCAGTTCTTC; d_gene: TRBD2; j_gene: TRBJ2-1; abundance: once; v_gene: TRBV4-2; len: 16
CDR3aa: CASLTLRETAGELFF; CDR3nt: TGTGCCAGCCTAACTCTGAGGGAAACCGCCGGGGAGCTGTTTTTT; d_gene: NA; j_gene: TRBJ2-2; abundance: NA; v_gene: TRBV6-5; len: 15
CDR3aa: CASSFFQARGRAFF; CDR3nt: TGTGCCAGCAGCTTTTTCCAGGCCCGGGGGAGGGCTTTCTTT; d_gene: NA; j_gene: TRBJ1-1; abundance: once; v_gene: TRBV5-4; len: 14
CDR3aa: CSVVQDYGYTF; CDR3nt: TGCAGCGTTGTGCAGGACTATGGCTACACCTTC; d_gene: NA; j_gene: TRBJ1-2; abundance: NA; v_gene: TRBV29-1; len: 11
CDR3aa: CASNVVGGFTDTQYF; CDR3nt: TGTGCCAGCAACGTTGTGGGAGGATTCACAGATACGCAGTATTTT; d_gene: NA; j_gene: TRBJ2-3; abundance: NA; v_gene: TRBV5-4; len: 15
CDR3aa: CASSPEAQGRATNEKLFF; CDR3nt: TGTGCCAGCAGCCCCGAGGCACAGGGCCGTGCAACTAATGAAAAACTGTTTTTT; d_gene: NA; j_gene: TRBJ1-4; abundance: NA; v_gene: TRBV7-3; len: 18
CDR3aa: CATHTLSRGDQNTEAFF; CDR3nt: TGTGCCACCCACACCCTTTCCAGGGGGGATCAAAACACTGAAGCTTTCTTT; d_gene: TRBD1; j_gene: TRBJ1-1; abundance: NA; v_gene: TRBV19; len: 17
CDR3aa: CASSPDRGYGYTF; CDR3nt: TGTGCCAGCAGCCCGGACAGGGGCTATGGCTACACCTTC; d_gene: TRBD1; j_gene: TRBJ1-2; abundance: NA; v_gene: TRBV7-2; len: 13
CDR3aa: CSATGRNEQFF; CDR3nt: TGCAGCGCAACAGGGCGCAATGAGCAGTTCTTC; d_gene: NA; j_gene: TRBJ2-1; abundance: NA; v_gene: TRBV29-1; len: 11
CDR3aa: CATSGGAEAFF; CDR3nt: TGTGCCACCTCAGGGGGCGCTGAAGCTTTCTTT; d_gene: TRBD1; j_gene: TRBJ1-1; abundance: NA; v_gene: TRBV28; len: 11
CDR3aa: CASSLSSQLGEQYF; CDR3nt: TGCGCCAGCAGCTTGTCTTCCCAACTCGGCGAGCAGTACTTC; d_gene: NA; j_gene: TRBJ2-7; abundance: once; v_gene: TRBV5-1; len: 14
CDR3aa: CASSFQGTSADTQYF; CDR3nt: TGCGCCAGCAGCTTCCAGGGGACATCTGCAGATACGCAGTATTTT; d_gene: NA; j_gene: TRBJ2-3; abundance: NA; v_gene: TRBV5-1; len: 15
CDR3aa: CASSLIAGNNQPQHF; CDR3nt: TGTGCCAGCAGCTTAATTGCAGGTAACAATCAGCCCCAGCATTTT; d_gene: NA; j_gene: TRBJ1-5; abundance: NA; v_gene: TRBV7-2; len: 15
CDR3aa: CASSQLKTSGRGTGELFF; CDR3nt: TGTGCCAGCAGCCAACTAAAAACTAGCGGGAGGGGAACCGGGGAGCTGTTTTTT; d_gene: TRBD2; j_gene: TRBJ2-2; abundance: NA; v_gene: TRBV9; len: 18
CDR3aa: CASRPRHSSYEQYF; CDR3nt: TGTGCCAGCAGACCCCGACACAGCTCCTACGAGCAGTACTTC; d_gene: NA; j_gene: TRBJ2-7; abundance: NA; v_gene: TRBV28; len: 14
CDR3aa: CASSLDLNTGELFF; CDR3nt: TGTGCCAGCAGCTTGGACCTAAACACCGGGGAGCTGTTTTTT; d_gene: NA; j_gene: TRBJ2-2; abundance: NA; v_gene: TRBV5-4; len: 14
CDR3aa: CASSARDRGYQPQHF; CDR3nt: TGTGCCAGCAGTGCCCGGGACAGGGGCTATCAGCCCCAGCATTTT; d_gene: TRBD1; j_gene: TRBJ1-5; abundance: NA; v_gene: TRBV28; len: 15
CDR3aa: CATSSGTKGEQYF; CDR3nt: TGTGCCACCAGCAGCGGGACTAAGGGCGAGCAGTACTTC; d_gene: TRBD2; j_gene: TRBJ2-7; abundance: NA; v_gene: TRBV15; len: 13
CDR3aa: CASMAGGAYQPQHF; CDR3nt: TGTGCCAGCATGGCAGGGGGCGCATATCAGCCCCAGCATTTT; d_gene: TRBD1; j_gene: TRBJ1-5; abundance: once; v_gene: TRBV2; len: 14
CDR3aa: CASSSGESSYNEQFF; CDR3nt: TGCGCCAGCAGCTCGGGGGAGTCCTCCTACAATGAGCAGTTCTTC; d_gene: NA; j_gene: TRBJ2-1; abundance: NA; v_gene: TRBV5-1; len: 15
CDR3aa: CASSLVWDSVNGYTF; CDR3nt: TGTGCCAGCAGCTTAGTATGGGACAGCGTCAATGGCTACACCTTC; d_gene: TRBD1; j_gene: TRBJ1-2; abundance: NA; v_gene: TRBV7-2; len: 15
CDR3aa: CASSLRLAGRDEQFF; CDR3nt: TGTGCCAGCAGCTTGAGACTAGCGGGAAGGGATGAGCAGTTCTTC; d_gene: TRBD2; j_gene: TRBJ2-1; abundance: NA; v_gene: TRBV5-6; len: 15
CDR3aa: CASPLLGSETQETQYF; CDR3nt: TGTGCCAGCCCGCTCTTGGGTAGCGAAACGCAAGAGACCCAGTACTTC; d_gene: NA; j_gene: TRBJ2-5; abundance: NA; v_gene: TRBV18; len: 16
CDR3aa: CASSHPGQSRTEAFF; CDR3nt: TGTGCCAGCAGTCATCCGGGACAATCGAGGACTGAAGCTTTCTTT; d_gene: NA; j_gene: TRBJ1-1; abundance: NA; v_gene: TRBV6-5; len: 15
CDR3aa: CASNPAGREVDEQYF; CDR3nt: TGTGCCAGCAACCCCGCGGGGAGGGAGGTCGACGAGCAGTACTTC; d_gene: TRBD2; j_gene: TRBJ2-7; abundance: NA; v_gene: TRBV2; len: 15
CDR3aa: CASSLSLGGFYNEQFF; CDR3nt: TGTGCCAGCAGTTTGAGTTTGGGGGGGTTTTACAATGAGCAGTTCTTC; d_gene: TRBD2; j_gene: TRBJ2-1; abundance: NA; v_gene: TRBV28; len: 16
CDR3aa: CASCSHSVYEQYF; CDR3nt: TGTGCCAGCTGTTCCCATAGCGTCTACGAGCAGTACTTC; d_gene: NA; j_gene: TRBJ2-7; abundance: NA; v_gene: TRBV6-1; len: 13
CDR3aa: CASSSGQSNTEAFF; CDR3nt: TGTGCCAGCAGCTCGGGACAGTCTAACACTGAAGCTTTCTTT; d_gene: TRBD1; j_gene: TRBJ1-1; abundance: NA; v_gene: TRBV9; len: 14
CDR3aa: CASSLGQGRSEQFF; CDR3nt: TGTGCCAGCAGCTTGGGACAGGGGAGGAGTGAGCAGTTCTTC; d_gene: TRBD1; j_gene: TRBJ2-1; abundance: NA; v_gene: TRBV5-4; len: 14
CDR3aa: CASSVSGGAYQPQHF; CDR3nt: TGTGCCAGCAGTGTTTCAGGGGGCGCCTATCAGCCCCAGCATTTT; d_gene: TRBD1; j_gene: TRBJ1-5; abundance: NA; v_gene: TRBV27; len: 15
CDR3aa: CASGIQGGNLNYEQYF; CDR3nt: TGTGCCAGTGGAATACAGGGGGGAAATCTAAACTACGAGCAGTACTTC; d_gene: TRBD1; j_gene: TRBJ2-7; abundance: few; v_gene: TRBV2; len: 16
CDR3aa: CASSPGPPRGTEAFF; CDR3nt: TGTGCCAGCAGCCCAGGGCCGCCCCGGGGGACTGAAGCTTTCTTT; d_gene: NA; j_gene: TRBJ1-1; abundance: NA; v_gene: TRBV9; len: 15
CDR3aa: CASSPSGQPNTEAFF; CDR3nt: TGTGCCAGCAGCCCATCCGGACAGCCCAACACTGAAGCTTTCTTT; d_gene: NA; j_gene: TRBJ1-1; abundance: NA; v_gene: TRBV7-3; len: 15
CDR3aa: CAWSPGLAVTDTQYF; CDR3nt: TGTGCCTGGAGTCCGGGACTAGCGGTCACAGATACGCAGTATTTT; d_gene: TRBD2; j_gene: TRBJ2-3; abundance: NA; v_gene: TRBV30; len: 15
CDR3aa: CASSTTGIDTEAFF; CDR3nt: TGTGCCAGCAGTACGACAGGGATTGACACTGAAGCTTTCTTT; d_gene: TRBD1; j_gene: TRBJ1-1; abundance: NA; v_gene: TRBV4-2; len: 14
CDR3aa: CASSLPGGKKAFF; CDR3nt: TGTGCCAGCAGTCTCCCAGGGGGCAAGAAAGCTTTCTTT; d_gene: TRBD1; j_gene: TRBJ1-1; abundance: NA; v_gene: TRBV6-1; len: 13
CDR3aa: CSVNIEGALGEQYF; CDR3nt: TGCAGCGTTAATATCGAGGGGGCGTTGGGCGAGCAGTACTTC; d_gene: TRBD1; j_gene: TRBJ2-7; abundance: NA; v_gene: TRBV29-1; len: 14
CDR3aa: CASSQAASGTYNEQFF; CDR3nt: TGTGCCAGCAGCCAAGCGGCGAGCGGGACTTACAATGAGCAGTTCTTC; d_gene: TRBD2; j_gene: TRBJ2-1; abundance: NA; v_gene: TRBV4-2; len: 16